The 5 T cell receptor beta chains listed next were all sequenced from one sample in a study of shared clonotypes between healthy human individuals. The assay was immunoSEQ multiplex PCR, and TCRdb's table has in-frame clones only and misses some. The table has a few million clones, 90% to 95% seen once; the top ten hold around 1.7%. CD8 cells regarded as naive lacked CD45RO, were positively chosen for CCR7, and omitted terminally differentiated effector memory CD45RA+ cells. The sample consisted of naive CD8+ T cells from PBMCs. All receptors derive from a young man in good health. Some clones in this sample may be carry-over from other donors' samples.

As regards this clone: The sample has other DNA sequences that encode this CDR3 too. The chain employs TRBV27 and TRBJ2-1, with a tentative D call TRBD1 (6 bases). The germline gives CDR1 MNHEY, CDR2 SMNVEV (reference sequence). V lost 6 bases and J 0 bases, leaving 6 bases between the germline ends. This CDR3 spans 13 amino acids. CDR3 loop: CASRGGSYNEQFF. The CDR3 DNA sequence: TGTGCCAGCAGAGGGGGCTCCTACAATGAGCAGTTCTTC.

As concerns this clone: Other DNA variants within this sample encode the same CDR3. The CDR3 DNA is TGTGCCAGCAGCGTTGGGACAGGGGTCAATCAGCCCCAGCATTTT. This sequence encodes CASSVGTGVNQPQHF. The chain has TRBV9 and TRBJ1-5, with 10 bases fitting TRBD1. Germline values: CDR1 SGDLS, CDR2 YYNGEE. V dropped 2 bases and J dropped 3; count of bases not matched to a gene: 2. CDR3 size: 15 residues.

The chain couples TRBV5-1 to TRBJ2-7; 9 bases fit TRBD1. The length of the CDR3 is 18 residues. J gave up 0 bases and V 2 bases, and 12 bases lay outside the gene matches. Germline V gene sequence: CDR1 SGHRS, CDR2 YFSETQ. The CDR3 nucleotides are TGCGCCAGCAGCTTTACAGGGGGCGTGTATACTATCTCCTACGAGCAGTACTTC. It yields the protein CASSFTGGVYTISYEQYF. The complete variable domain, with remaining parts taken from reference TRBV5-1 and TRBJ2-7, reads KAGVTQTPRYLIKTRGQQVTLSCSPISGHRSVSWYQQTPGQGLQFLFEYFSETQRNKGNFPGRFSGRQFSNSRSEMNVSTLELGDSALYLCASSFTGGVYTISYEQYFGPGTRLTVT.

A note on this clone: The same CDR3 can be traced to other DNA sequences in this sample. V usage is TRBV27 and J usage is TRBJ2-2; D is unclear. Germline V gene data show CDR1 as MNHEY and CDR2 as SMNVEV (reference sequence). V lost 1 base and J lost 8, with 5 bases in between. There are 12 residues in the CDR3. CDR3 in amino acids: CASSLWSGELFF. CDR3 DNA: TGTGCCAGCAGTTTATGGTCTGGGGAGCTGTTTTTT.

This chain connects TRBV30 to TRBJ2-2; 12 nucleotides align to TRBD1. V was pared by 6 bases and J by 8 bases, with 13 bases of the junction left unmatched. The germline V gene encodes CDR1 GTSNPN and CDR2 SVGIG (reference sequence). The CDR3 is made up of 16 amino acids. The CDR3 region has the DNA TGTGCCTGCTTGGGCTGCTGGGGACAGGGGGCTGGGGAGCTGTTTTTT. Translated: CACLGCWGQGAGELFF.